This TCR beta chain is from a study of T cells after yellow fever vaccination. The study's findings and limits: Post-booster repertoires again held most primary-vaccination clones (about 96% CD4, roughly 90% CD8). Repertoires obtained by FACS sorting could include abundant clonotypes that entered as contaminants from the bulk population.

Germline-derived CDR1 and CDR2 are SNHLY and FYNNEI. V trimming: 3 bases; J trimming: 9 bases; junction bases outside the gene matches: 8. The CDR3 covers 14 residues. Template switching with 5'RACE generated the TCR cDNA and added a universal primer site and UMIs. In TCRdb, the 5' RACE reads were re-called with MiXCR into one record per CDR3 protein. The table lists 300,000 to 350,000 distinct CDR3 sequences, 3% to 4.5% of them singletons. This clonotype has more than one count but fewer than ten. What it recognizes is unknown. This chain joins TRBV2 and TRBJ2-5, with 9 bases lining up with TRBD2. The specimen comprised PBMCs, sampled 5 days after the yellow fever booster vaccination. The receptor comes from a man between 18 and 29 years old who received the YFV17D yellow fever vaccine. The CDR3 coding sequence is TGTGCCAGCAGTGAGGAGCGGGGGGTTAGGGCCCAGTACTTC. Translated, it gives CASSEERGVRAQYF.